Shown below are 22 T cell receptor beta chains from a single sample sequenced in a study of blood T cell repertoires in COVID-19. Generated by immunoSEQ multiplex PCR, the TCRdb table keeps only in-frame clones and is missing some. The sample shows roughly 230,000 clones, 80% to 90% of them seen only once. The sequencing sample was made of peripheral blood. These receptors were collected from a man aged 35-49 years with active or convalescent COVID-19.

The chain recombines TRBV24-1 with TRBJ2-3; TRBD1 might be the D (5 bases). The CDR3 has 14 residues. CDR1 and CDR2 (germline): KGHDR, SFDVKD. Trimming cost V 4 bases and J 0 bases, with 7 bases left between them. Written as DNA, the CDR3 is TGTGCCACCAGTGACAGGGTGAGCACAGATACGCAGTATTTT. As protein: CATSDRVSTDTQYF.

In its sample, this clone was seen a few times. The V call is TRBV2, the J call TRBJ1-5; the match to TRBD1 covers 9 bases. This CDR3 has 15 amino acids. Unmatched junction bases numbered 12, after V lost 6 bases and J lost 9 bases. Germline V gives CDR1 SNHLY, CDR2 FYNNEI. The CDR3 loop reads CASSPGTGFVLPQHF. Written as DNA, the CDR3 is TGTGCCAGCAGCCCCGGGACAGGGTTTGTTTTGCCCCAGCATTTT.

This chain uses TRBV18 with TRBJ1-1, with 9 bases identical to TRBD1. CDR1 is KGHSH and CDR2 is LQKENI in the germline V gene. CDR3 length: 14 amino acids. Trimming removed 5 bases from V and 6 bases from J; junction bases left unmatched: 7. The CDR3 bases are TGTGCCAGCTCATCGGGGACAGGGAATCCTGAAGCTTTCTTT. Its protein product is CASSSGTGNPEAFF.

V usage is TRBV7-8 and J usage is TRBJ1-1, with 7 bases fitting TRBD1. The CDR3 contains 15 residues. The ends lost 5 bases at V and 0 bases at J; junction bases unmatched: 6. Germline V lookup: CDR1 SGHVS, CDR2 FQNEAQ. The CDR3 DNA reads TGTGCCAGCAGCATAAGACAGGGTCTGAACACTGAAGCTTTCTTT. Protein product: CASSIRQGLNTEAFF.

The chain combines TRBV6-5 with TRBJ2-7; 7 bases fit TRBD2. Germline loops: CDR1 MNHEY, CDR2 SVGAGI. This CDR3 spans 15 amino acids. V shed 5 bases and J 1 base; nucleotides not matched to a gene: 8. The CDR3 coding sequence is TGTGCCAGCAGTCGTCCGGGGGAGGGGTCCTACGAGCAGTACTTC. This sequence encodes CASSRPGEGSYEQYF.

V is TRBV11-3 and J is TRBJ1-4, with D possibly TRBD1 on 6 matching bases. V was pared by 5 bases and J by 8 bases, with 18 bases between. The CDR3 is 15 residues long. Per germline, CDR1 SGHNT and CDR2 YENEEA. CDR3 amino acids: CASSAGTPMVEKLFF. The CDR3 DNA reads TGTGCCAGCAGCGCCGGGACACCGATGGTAGAAAAACTGTTTTTT.

The J gene is TRBJ1-1, the V gene TRBV6-2 or TRBV6-3; D is unclear. The CDR3 loop spans 17 amino acids. Germline CDR1 and CDR2: MNHEY and SVGEGT. The ends were cut back, 4 bases at V and 0 bases at J, with 18 bases in the middle. CDR3 nucleotides: TGTGCCAGCAGTTTCCCGCGTCTGGGCAGAATGAACACTGAAGCTTTCTTT. It yields the protein CASSFPRLGRMNTEAFF.

The chain couples TRBV6-7 to TRBJ2-7; TRBD1 matches at 7 bases. TRBV6-7 is reported as an ORF; its role is uncertain. The CDR3 is made up of 15 amino acids. V gave up 0 bases and J gave up 4 bases; unmatched junction bases: 6. The CDR3 nucleotides are TGTGCCAGCAGTTACTCGATAGCAGGGGGATACGAGCAGTACTTC. Translating gives CASSYSIAGGYEQYF.

V and J are TRBV5-1 and TRBJ2-5; no reliable D call. Germline-derived CDR1 and CDR2 are SGHRS and YFSETQ. The CDR3 is made up of 12 amino acids. V was trimmed by 7 bases and J by 0 bases, leaving 7 bases between them. CDR3 sequence reads: CASGPYQETQYF. CDR3 DNA sequence: TGCGCCAGCGGGCCTTACCAAGAGACCCAGTACTTC.

V usage is TRBV9 and J usage is TRBJ2-5, with D possibly being TRBD2 (7 bases). V was trimmed by 6 bases and J by 5 bases, leaving 20 bases between them. This CDR3 comprises 15 residues. Germline V gene sequence: CDR1 SGDLS, CDR2 YYNGEE. Here the CDR3 DNA reads TGTGCCAGCACCCCAGGGGAGGGGACACGGGAGACCCAGTACTTC. The encoded protein is CASTPGEGTRETQYF.

The gene calls are TRBV6-2 or TRBV6-3 and TRBJ2-7, with 7 bases identical to TRBD1. The CDR3 has 15 amino acids. V dropped 5 bases and J dropped 0; count of bases not matched to a gene: 7. In germline, CDR1 is MNHEY, CDR2 SVGEGT. In DNA form, the CDR3 reads TGTGCCAGCAGTACAACGGACAGGAGCTCCTACGAGCAGTACTTC. Translating it yields CASSTTDRSSYEQYF.

The V gene is TRBV7-2, the J gene TRBJ1-5; D not resolved. Trimming pared 1 base from V and 7 bases from J, leaving 8 bases between. This CDR3 contains 13 residues. The germline V gene encodes CDR1 SGHTA and CDR2 FQGNSA. CDR3 in amino acids: CASSLVESQPQHF. Written as DNA, the CDR3 is TGTGCCAGCAGCTTAGTAGAGTCCCAGCCCCAGCATTTT. The variable domain in full, completed from reference TRBV7-2 and TRBJ1-5, reads GAGVSQSPSNKVTEKGKDVELRCDPISGHTALYWYRQSLGQGLEFLIYFQGNSAPDKSGLPSDRFSAERTGGSVSTLTIQRTQQEDSAVYLCASSLVESQPQHFGDGTRLSIL.

J is TRBJ1-1 and V is TRBV9; 9 bases align to TRBD1. Germline-derived CDR1 and CDR2 are SGDLS and YYNGEE. CDR3 length: 12 residues. Trimming cost V 5 bases and J 5 bases; bases outside gene matches: 1. The CDR3 loop is CASRGTGTEAFF. CDR3 coding DNA: TGTGCCAGCAGAGGGACAGGGACTGAAGCTTTCTTT. Combining the CDR3 with reference TRBV9 and TRBJ1-1 gives the whole variable domain DSGVTQTPKHLITATGQRVTLRCSPRSGDLSVYWYQQSLDQGLQFLIQYYNGEERAKGNILERFSAQQFPDLHSELNLSSLELGDSALYFCASRGTGTEAFFGQGTRLTVV.

This rearrangement joins TRBV30 to TRBJ2-2, with TRBD2 matching over 10 bases. The germline V gene has CDR1 GTSNPN and CDR2 SVGIG (reference sequence). Trimming removed 2 bases from V and 7 bases from J; junction bases left unmatched: 4. The CDR3 extends over 14 amino acids. The CDR3 is CAWSSSGSGGELFF. In DNA, the CDR3 is TGTGCCTGGAGTTCTAGCGGGAGCGGCGGGGAGCTGTTTTTT.

The rearrangement uses TRBV12-3 or TRBV12-4 and TRBJ2-2, with a possible D match to TRBD2 (6 bases). The CDR3 length is 13 residues. V shed 5 bases and J shed 6 bases, with 10 bases lying between them. The CDR3 protein is CASSPRRAGELFF. The DNA of the CDR3 is TGTGCCAGCAGTCCCCGGAGGGCCGGGGAGCTGTTTTTT.

The J gene is TRBJ2-3, the V gene TRBV24-1; 9 bases are shared with TRBD1. The CDR3 spans 16 residues. Germline trimming cut 4 bases from V and 6 bases from J; bases unmatched to any gene: 10. CDR1 and CDR2 from the germline V gene are KGHDR and SFDVKD. The CDR3 DNA is TGTGCCACCAGTGACCCCGGGACAGGGTATGGGGATACGCAGTATTTT. Translating gives CATSDPGTGYGDTQYF.

The chain carries TRBV11-3 and TRBJ2-1, with 8 bases aligning to TRBD2. The CDR3 length is 14 residues. J gave up 7 bases and V 0 bases, and 2 bases lay outside the gene matches. CDR1 and CDR2 (germline): SGHNT, YENEEA. CDR3 amino acids: CASSLDGGANEQFF. The CDR3 DNA is TGTGCCAGCAGCTTAGACGGGGGGGCGAATGAGCAGTTCTTC.

The chain links TRBV4-1 to TRBJ1-3; D is undetermined. The CDR3 length is 15 residues. With 0 bases removed from V and 0 bases from J, the gap between germline ends came to 6 bases. From germline, CDR1 is MGHRA and CDR2 YSYEKL. The CDR3 DNA sequence: TGCGCCAGCAGCCAAGAAACGGTCTCTGGAAACACCATATATTTT. This encodes CASSQETVSGNTIYF.

V usage is TRBV24-1 and J usage is TRBJ2-7, with no clear D. The CDR3 loop spans 11 amino acids. V gave up 9 bases and J gave up 4 bases, with 9 bases separating them. Germline CDR1 KGHDR, CDR2 SFDVKD. DNA for the CDR3: TGTGCCACCGGCGGTGGGTACGAGCAGTACTTC. Amino acids: CATGGGYEQYF.

The V call is TRBV10-2, the J call TRBJ2-3, with D perhaps matching TRBD2 (7 bases). Germline V gene lookup returns CDR1 WSHSY and CDR2 SAAADI. Trimming stripped 2 bases from V and 6 bases from J, with 15 bases between. The CDR3 sequence is 15 residues long. For the CDR3, the DNA is TGCGCCAGCAGTGAGAGGAGGGGGGGGGCGGATACGCAGTATTTT. Translated, it gives CASSERRGGADTQYF.

In the case of this clone: Other DNA sequences of this sample code for an identical CDR3. The rearrangement uses TRBV19 and TRBJ1-5, with TRBD1 matching 8 bases. This CDR3 comprises 15 residues. V lost 6 bases, J lost 2 bases, and 6 bases stayed unmatched. The germline V gene encodes CDR1 LNHDA and CDR2 SQIVND (reference sequence). CDR3 nucleotides: TGTGCCAGTAGCCTTGGACAGGGCGGCAATCAGCCCCAGCATTTT. Its protein is CASSLGQGGNQPQHF.

The J gene is TRBJ2-3, the V gene TRBV5-1, with D maybe TRBD2 (6 bases). This CDR3 has 19 amino acids. Trimming removed 0 bases at V and 1 base at J, with 21 bases between. CDR1 SGHRS and CDR2 YFSETQ come from the germline V gene. The CDR3 here is CASSLVGGAQGVRTDTQYF. The CDR3 DNA reads as TGCGCCAGCAGCTTGGTAGGAGGGGCTCAGGGCGTGCGCACAGATACGCAGTATTTT.